A selection of T cell receptor beta chains follows, all from one sample in a study of post-analysis software for immune sequencing data. TCRdb reprocessed the PCR reads via MiXCR and lists one record per CDR3 protein. The table has roughly 570,000 distinct CDR3 sequences, 34% seen once; the top ten hold 4.5% to 7.5%. Sequences were obtained from blood. These receptors came from a girl aged 2 to 17 with multiple sclerosis. The CDR3 runs from the conserved cysteine through the conserved F or W. A D gene is named only where the DNA matches it firmly. Clone size is given for some rows only: seen once, a few or many times, or a class if the clone is expanded.

size: -
D: TRBD1
J: TRBJ2-3
V: TRBV12-5
CDR3: CASGLGQASDTQYF
DNA: TGTGCTAGTGGTTTAGGACAGGCTTCAGATACGCAGTATTTT

size: few
D: TRBD2
J: TRBJ2-5
V: TRBV3-1
CDR3: CASSQAQLNGRETQYF
DNA: TGTGCCAGCAGCCAGGCTCAACTAAACGGGAGGGAGACCCAGTACTTC

size: -
D: -
J: TRBJ1-4
V: TRBV7-9
CDR3: CASSGAGGLRLFF
DNA: TGTGCCAGCAGCGGGGCCGGGGGGTTGAGACTGTTTTTT

size: few
D: -
J: TRBJ2-5
V: TRBV15
CDR3: CATSRDNSETQYF
DNA: TGTGCCACCAGCAGAGATAACAGCGAGACCCAGTACTTC

size: few
D: -
J: TRBJ2-7
V: TRBV5-6
CDR3: CASSTGPTYEQYF
DNA: TGTGCCAGCAGTACGGGACCCACCTACGAGCAGTACTTC

size: -
D: -
J: TRBJ2-3
V: TRBV5-1
CDR3: CAGSARGDTQYF
DNA: TGCGCCGGCAGCGCGAGGGGGGATACGCAGTATTTT

size: -
D: -
J: TRBJ1-5
V: TRBV12-3/TRBV12-4
CDR3: CASSPTGSNQPQHF
DNA: TGTGCCAGCAGCCCTACCGGGAGTAACCAGCCCCAGCATTTT

size: -
D: -
J: TRBJ1-2
V: TRBV5-1
CDR3: CASSTWTERNYGYTF
DNA: TGCGCCAGCAGCACCTGGACGGAACGTAACTATGGCTACACCTTC

size: -
D: TRBD2
J: TRBJ2-5
V: TRBV20-1
CDR3: CSASPGASGGQETQYF
DNA: TGCAGTGCTAGCCCCGGGGCTAGCGGGGGCCAAGAGACCCAGTACTTC

size: -
D: TRBD2
J: TRBJ2-7
V: TRBV20-1
CDR3: CSAQLAGGYEQYF
DNA: TGCAGTGCCCAACTAGCGGGGGGTTACGAGCAGTACTTC

size: -
D: TRBD1
J: TRBJ1-2
V: TRBV4-2
CDR3: CASSQDRTGNHYGYTF
DNA: TGTGCCAGCAGCCAAGATCGGACAGGGAACCACTATGGCTACACCTTC

size: many
D: -
J: TRBJ1-5
V: TRBV20-1
CDR3: CSATGPNQPQHF
DNA: TGCAGTGCAACCGGCCCCAATCAGCCCCAGCATTTT

size: -
D: -
J: TRBJ2-7
V: TRBV7-2
CDR3: CASSLPGDSYEQYF
DNA: TGTGCCAGCAGCCTCCCAGGGGATTCCTACGAGCAGTACTTC

size: many
D: TRBD2
J: TRBJ2-1
V: TRBV29-1
CDR3: CSVGSSGGFRWNEQFF
DNA: TGCAGCGTTGGTTCCAGCGGGGGCTTCAGGTGGAATGAGCAGTTCTTC

size: few
D: TRBD2
J: TRBJ2-7
V: TRBV20-1
CDR3: CSVGGAGGVGEQYF
DNA: TGCAGTGTTGGGGGAGCGGGGGGGGTTGGCGAGCAGTACTTC

size: -
D: -
J: TRBJ2-1
V: TRBV18
CDR3: CASSGSASEYNEQFF
DNA: TGTGCCAGCTCTGGCTCGGCTAGCGAATACAATGAGCAGTTCTTC

size: -
D: -
J: TRBJ2-2
V: TRBV24-1
CDR3: CATSIFTGELFF
DNA: TGTGCCACGAGCATTTTCACCGGGGAGCTGTTTTTT

size: few
D: TRBD2
J: TRBJ2-5
V: TRBV2
CDR3: CASSEASGDETQYF
DNA: TGTGCCAGCAGTGAAGCTAGCGGGGACGAGACCCAGTACTTC

size: -
D: TRBD1
J: TRBJ1-2
V: TRBV20-1
CDR3: CSADRVTNYGYTF
DNA: TGCAGTGCTGACAGGGTTACTAACTATGGCTACACCTTC